This is a list of T cell receptor beta chains from one sample in a study of T cell repertoires in cytomegalovirus infection. The antigens for these receptors are not known. TCRdb reprocessed the reads with MiXCR, giving one entry per CDR3 protein. The sample includes a few hundred thousand distinct CDR3 sequences, roughly 34% of them seen just once. This specimen was cultured PBMCs, taken from culture after CMV antigen stimulation. The source of these receptors is a human donor in good health (CMV status not recorded). Some clones in this sample may be carry-over from other donors' samples. Both conserved end residues are part of each CDR3. The D gene is left open where the match is weak. Size is stated for part of the rows, as once, few or many counts, or as a class when the clone is expanded.

TGTGCCAGTAGTATAGGACTCTACGAGCAGTACTTC	CASSIGLYEQYF	TRBV19	TRBJ2-7	-	once
TGTGCCAGCTCACCTGAAGGGACATGGGCTTTCTTT	CASSPEGTWAFF	TRBV18	TRBJ1-1	-	once
TGTGCCAGCAGTGCGGCGACAGGGGTTTCCTACAATGAGCAGTTCTTC	CASSAATGVSYNEQFF	TRBV6-6	TRBJ2-1	TRBD1	-
TGTGCCAGCAGCTTAGAGACAGGGATAGGAAACACCATATATTTT	CASSLETGIGNTIYF	TRBV7-2	TRBJ1-3	TRBD1	-
TGCGCCAGCAGCTTGGGTCGCAGCCAGAACACTGAAGCTTTCTTT	CASSLGRSQNTEAFF	TRBV5-1	TRBJ1-1	-	many
TGTGCCAGCAGTTCCACGGACAGGGGGGCTCGGGATACGCAGTATTTT	CASSSTDRGARDTQYF	TRBV27	TRBJ2-3	TRBD1	few
TGTGCCAGCAGCAAACCGGGACATCTTAATCAGCCCCAGCATTTT	CASSKPGHLNQPQHF	TRBV7-8	TRBJ1-5	-	-
TGTGCCAGCAGGATGACAGCTGATCAGCCCCAGCATTTT	CASRMTADQPQHF	TRBV6-6	TRBJ1-5	-	many
TGTGCCAGCAGTACCACCAACGACAGAGCTTTCTTT	CASSTTNDRAFF	TRBV28	TRBJ1-1	-	few
TGTGCCAGCAGGACCGGAGGCTCTCACTCCTACGAGCAGTACTTC	CASRTGGSHSYEQYF	TRBV27	TRBJ2-7	-	few
TGTGCCAGCAGTTCCGGACAGGGATGGTATGGCTACACCTTC	CASSSGQGWYGYTF	TRBV27	TRBJ1-2	TRBD1	-
TGCGCCAGCAGCCTAACAGTTGACACTGAAGCTTTCTTT	CASSLTVDTEAFF	TRBV4-1	TRBJ1-1	-	-
TGTGCCAGCAGCTTAGGGTGGTCTGGAAACACCATATATTTT	CASSLGWSGNTIYF	TRBV7-2	TRBJ1-3	-	medium-sized
TGTGCCAGCAGCTTAGTGGGGGGCGGCCAAAGCGCAGATACGCAGTATTTT	CASSLVGGGQSADTQYF	TRBV7-2	TRBJ2-3	-	many
TGTGCCAGCTCACCATCGGCAGGGCAAACGTGGATGGGTCGGGAGCTGTTTTTT	CASSPSAGQTWMGRELFF	TRBV18	TRBJ2-2	-	-
TGCAGTGCTTCCGGGACTAAGGACAATGAGCAGTTCTTC	CSASGTKDNEQFF	TRBV20-1	TRBJ2-1	TRBD2	once
TGTGCCAGCAGTCGACGACAGGGTTTGCTGTATTTT	CASSRRQGLLYF	TRBV28	TRBJ1-4	TRBD1	-
TGTGCCAGCAGTTTCCCCAGGGGACTAGCGGGAGAAGAGACCCAGTACTTC	CASSFPRGLAGEETQYF	TRBV28	TRBJ2-5	TRBD2	-
TGCGCCAGCAGCCCGACTACGGCCCCGCTCTGGCAGTACTTC	CASSPTTAPLWQYF	TRBV4-3	TRBJ2-5	-	few
TGCGCCAGCAGCTTGGATGGGATCAACACTGAAGCTTTCTTT	CASSLDGINTEAFF	TRBV5-1	TRBJ1-1	-	few
TGTGCCAGCACCTCTGCAGGGAACCGCGTGGGCACCCAGTACTTC	CASTSAGNRVGTQYF	TRBV7-2	TRBJ2-5	-	-
TGTGCCAGCTCAAGTTTGGGGAACTATGGCTACACCTTC	CASSSLGNYGYTF	TRBV12-3/TRBV12-4	TRBJ1-2	-	once
TGTGCCAGTAGTCCGGGCGTGGTCCTCGATGAGCAGTTCTTC	CASSPGVVLDEQFF	TRBV19	TRBJ2-1	-	-
TGTGCCAGCAGCGGCGCCCGGAACACTGAAGCTTTCTTT	CASSGARNTEAFF	TRBV11-2	TRBJ1-1	-	few
TGTGCCAGCAGCGGTCCTCTCAGGGGGCGCGGGACCGGGGAGCTGTTTTTT	CASSGPLRGRGTGELFF	TRBV6-1	TRBJ2-2	TRBD1	-
TGTGCCAGCACGAGGGACAGAGGCGAAAAACTGTTTTTT	CASTRDRGEKLFF	TRBV6-5	TRBJ1-4	TRBD1	-
TGTGCCAGCAGCCCTACGCGAGACACCATATATTTT	CASSPTRDTIYF	TRBV6-6	TRBJ1-3	-	-
TGTGCCAGCTCACCAACACAGGGGAGCGAGCAGTACTTC	CASSPTQGSEQYF	TRBV18	TRBJ2-7	TRBD1	-
TGTGCCAGCAGTGAAGATGAGACAGAGCAGTTCTTC	CASSEDETEQFF	TRBV2	TRBJ2-1	-	-
TGTGCCAGCAGCAGAAAGAACCCTACCGGGGAGCTGTTTTTT	CASSRKNPTGELFF	TRBV7-2	TRBJ2-2	-	few
TGTGCCAGCAGCACCCGAGGAGCTAGCGGGAGAGAGACCCAGTACTTC	CASSTRGASGRETQYF	TRBV7-2	TRBJ2-5	TRBD2	many
TGTGCCAGCAGGAGGTACACAGATACGCAGTATTTT	CASRRYTDTQYF	TRBV6-6	TRBJ2-3	-	few
TGTGCCAGCAGGCCACAGAGCTCCTATAATTCACCCCTCCACTTT	CASRPQSSYNSPLHF	TRBV6-2/TRBV6-3	TRBJ1-6	-	-
TGTGCCAGCAGGGGGACTAGCGGGGCCTACTTTGAGCAGTTCTTC	CASRGTSGAYFEQFF	TRBV6-5	TRBJ2-1	TRBD2	-
TGTGCCAGCAGTTACTGTGGACTAGCGGGCAACACCGGGGAGCTGTTTTTT	CASSYCGLAGNTGELFF	TRBV6-5	TRBJ2-2	TRBD2	few
TGTGCTAGTGGTCGCACTAGCGGGCGCTACAATGAGCAGTTCTTC	CASGRTSGRYNEQFF	TRBV12-5	TRBJ2-1	TRBD2	-
TGTGCCAGTAGGCGACGGTCCAACTATGGCTACACCTTC	CASRRRSNYGYTF	TRBV19	TRBJ1-2	-	few
TGTGCCAGCAGGAAAGGCAGGAAAACCCTCATGAACACTGAAGCTTTCTTT	CASRKGRKTLMNTEAFF	TRBV7-8	TRBJ1-1	-	-
TGTGCCAGCAGACTTGGACAGGGAGGAAACACCATATATTTT	CASRLGQGGNTIYF	TRBV6-1	TRBJ1-3	TRBD1	-
TGTGCCAGCAGTTCGTACCATTACAATGAGCAGTTCTTC	CASSSYHYNEQFF	TRBV6-2/TRBV6-3	TRBJ2-1	-	-
TGTGCCAGCAGCCCCGACTCGTGGGATACTGGCTACACCTTC	CASSPDSWDTGYTF	TRBV7-9	TRBJ1-2	-	few
TGTGCCAGCGTTTATGGCACGGCGGGTGGCTACACCTTC	CASVYGTAGGYTF	TRBV12-3/TRBV12-4	TRBJ1-2	-	few
TGTGCCAGCAGTTACCTCCGGACTAGCGGTAATGAGCAGTTCTTC	CASSYLRTSGNEQFF	TRBV6-2/TRBV6-3	TRBJ2-1	TRBD2	-
TGTGCCAGCAACCTCCCGCAGGCTAACTACAATGAGCAGTTCTTC	CASNLPQANYNEQFF	TRBV7-2	TRBJ2-1	-	many
TGTGCCAGTAGTATATTGGGGACAGTGGATGGCTACACCTTC	CASSILGTVDGYTF	TRBV19	TRBJ1-2	TRBD1	-
TGTGCCAGCTCACCCCCCTCCGAGGGAAGAAACGAGCAGTTCTTC	CASSPPSEGRNEQFF	TRBV18	TRBJ2-1	-	few
TGTGCCACCAGTGATTTGCCACCGGGACTCAGCACCCGAAACAACAATGAGCAGTTCTTC	CATSDLPPGLSTRNNNEQFF	TRBV24-1	TRBJ2-1	-	few
TGTGCCAGCAGCTTGGGGGCCGCTTACTACGAGCAGTACTTC	CASSLGAAYYEQYF	TRBV7-9	TRBJ2-7	-	-
TGTGCCAGCAGCGTCGGGACTAGCGGGCGGGCGGATACGCAGTATTTT	CASSVGTSGRADTQYF	TRBV7-6	TRBJ2-3	TRBD2	few
TGTGCCAGCAGTGATCTAGCGGGACCAAACAATGAGCAGTTCTTC	CASSDLAGPNNEQFF	TRBV2	TRBJ2-1	TRBD2	-
TGTGCCAGCAGTGAAGGTACAGGGGATTCGGCCAACTATGGCTACACCTTC	CASSEGTGDSANYGYTF	TRBV2	TRBJ1-2	TRBD1	few
TGCAGCGGTGATGGTATACGCGGGAGTGAGACCTACAATGAGCAGTTCTTC	CSGDGIRGSETYNEQFF	TRBV29-1	TRBJ2-1	TRBD2	-
TGTGCCAGCAGCTTAGAGGGCAGCCACTATGGCTACACCTTC	CASSLEGSHYGYTF	TRBV11-2	TRBJ1-2	-	-
TGCGCCAGCAGCCAAGACCGAGGGACTAGCGGCGGCACAGATACGCAGTATTTT	CASSQDRGTSGGTDTQYF	TRBV4-3	TRBJ2-3	TRBD2	-
TGTGCCAGCAGTGAAAACAGGGGGCAGGATGAAAAACTGTTTTTT	CASSENRGQDEKLFF	TRBV25-1	TRBJ1-4	TRBD1	-